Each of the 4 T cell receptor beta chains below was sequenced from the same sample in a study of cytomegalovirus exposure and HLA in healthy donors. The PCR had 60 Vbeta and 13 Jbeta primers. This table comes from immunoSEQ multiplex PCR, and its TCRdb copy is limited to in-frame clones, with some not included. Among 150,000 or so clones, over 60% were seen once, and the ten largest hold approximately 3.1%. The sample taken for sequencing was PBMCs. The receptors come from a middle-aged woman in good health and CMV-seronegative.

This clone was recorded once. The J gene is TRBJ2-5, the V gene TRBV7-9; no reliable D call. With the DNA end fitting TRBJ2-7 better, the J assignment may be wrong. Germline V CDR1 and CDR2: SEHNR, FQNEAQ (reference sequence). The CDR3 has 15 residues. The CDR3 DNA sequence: TGTGCCAGCAGCCCTCCTTTTCGAAGCTCCTACGAGCAGTACTTC. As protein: CASSPPFRSSYEQYF.

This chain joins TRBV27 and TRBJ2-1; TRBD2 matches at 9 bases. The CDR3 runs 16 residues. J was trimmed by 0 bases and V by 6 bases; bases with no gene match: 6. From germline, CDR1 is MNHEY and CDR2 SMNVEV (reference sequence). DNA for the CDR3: TGTGCCAGCAGCTCCCCAGCGGGGGGCTCCTACAATGAGCAGTTCTTC. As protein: CASSSPAGGSYNEQFF.

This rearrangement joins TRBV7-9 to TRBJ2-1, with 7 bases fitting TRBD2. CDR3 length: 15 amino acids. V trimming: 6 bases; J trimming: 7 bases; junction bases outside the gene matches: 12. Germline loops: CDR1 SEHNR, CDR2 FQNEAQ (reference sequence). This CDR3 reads CASSPPGLLQNEQFF. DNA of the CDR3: TGTGCCAGCAGTCCACCGGGACTACTACAGAATGAGCAGTTCTTC.

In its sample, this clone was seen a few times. The CDR3 spells CASTLAGGVTGELFF. In DNA form, the CDR3 reads TGTGCCAGCACGCTAGCGGGGGGCGTGACCGGGGAGCTGTTTTTT. The chain uses TRBV7-8 and TRBJ2-2, with 11 bases identical to TRBD2. The CDR3 length is 15 residues. Losses at the gene ends were 7 bases for V and 5 bases for J; bases not matched to a gene: 6. Germline V gene sequence: CDR1 SGHVS, CDR2 FQNEAQ.